The 13 T cell receptor beta chains listed next were all sequenced from one sample in a study of T cells after yellow fever vaccination. A single record per CDR3 protein comes from TCRdb applying MiXCR to the 5' RACE reads. The sample lists 300,000 to 350,000 distinct CDR3 sequences; about 4% were seen once. Sample: PBMCs, taken 5 days after the yellow fever booster vaccination. These TCRs come from a man between 18 and 29 years old who received the YFV17D yellow fever vaccine.

This clonotype showed up just a few times. The V gene is TRBV5-1, the J gene TRBJ2-5; D perhaps matches TRBD2 (5 bases). The V gene's germline CDR1 is SGHRS and CDR2 YFSETQ. Trimming removed 0 bases at V and 3 bases at J, with 9 bases between. This CDR3 is 14 amino acids long. CDR3: CASSLEWGEETQYF. DNA for the CDR3: TGCGCCAGCAGCTTGGAATGGGGAGAAGAGACCCAGTACTTC.

CDR3 in DNA: TGCGCCAGCAGCTCCCGGACCCTCCTGAGCTCCTATAATTCACCCCTCCACTTT. As protein: CASSSRTLLSSYNSPLHF. V and J are TRBV4-1 and TRBJ1-6; D is unclear. Germline V gene lookup returns CDR1 MGHRA and CDR2 YSYEKL. Trimming pared 5 bases from V and 0 bases from J, leaving 17 bases between. There are 18 residues in the CDR3.

This clonotype was detected many times. CDR3 amino acids: CASSRENQETQYF. Here the CDR3 DNA reads TGTGCCAGTAGTAGAGAGAACCAAGAGACCCAGTACTTC. This chain links TRBV19 with TRBJ2-5; D unresolved. This CDR3 has 13 amino acids. Germline loops: CDR1 LNHDA, CDR2 SQIVND (reference sequence). V dropped 4 bases and J dropped 0 bases, with 6 bases sitting between them.

This clonotype occurred a few times. The chain uses TRBV7-3 and TRBJ2-5; D is undetermined. CDR1 SGHTA and CDR2 FQGTGA come from the germline V gene. With 1 base removed from V and 5 bases from J, the gap between germline ends came to 17 bases. The CDR3 extends over 16 amino acids. CDR3 residues: CASSLMGPAAVETQYF. The CDR3 nucleotides read TGTGCCAGCAGCTTAATGGGCCCCGCGGCGGTGGAGACCCAGTACTTC.

This clonotype was counted ten times or more. The rearrangement uses TRBV7-2 and TRBJ2-7; 7 bases are shared with TRBD1. The CDR3 loop spans 16 amino acids. Per the germline V gene, CDR1 is SGHTA and CDR2 is FQGNSA. After removal of 3 bases from V and 4 bases from J, the junction contained 12 bases not matched to a gene. This chain's CDR3 is CASSFGIGDRTYEQYF. The DNA for the CDR3 is TGTGCCAGCAGCTTTGGGATCGGGGACAGAACATACGAGCAGTACTTC. The whole variable domain, remainder taken from reference TRBV7-2 and TRBJ2-7, is GAGVSQSPSNKVTEKGKDVELRCDPISGHTALYWYRQSLGQGLEFLIYFQGNSAPDKSGLPSDRFSAERTGGSVSTLTIQRTQQEDSAVYLCASSFGIGDRTYEQYFGPGTRLTVT.

This clonotype was recorded many times. The chain is built from TRBV6-2 or TRBV6-3 and TRBJ2-2; D remains ambiguous. CDR1 and CDR2 from the germline V gene are MNHEY and SVGEGT. Trimming shortened V by 0 bases and J by 8 bases, and 4 bases separated the two germline ends. The CDR3 length is 12 residues. Here the CDR3 DNA reads TGTGCCAGCAGTTACTCTCCTGGGGAGCTGTTTTTT. This gives the protein CASSYSPGELFF.

This clonotype was detected a few times. This chain joins TRBV3-1 and TRBJ2-2; TRBD2 matches at 7 bases. With V trimmed by 4 bases and J by 3 bases, 11 bases remained unmatched. Germline CDR1 is LGHDT and CDR2 is YNNKEL (reference sequence). The CDR3 runs 17 residues. CDR3 loop: CASSPWGGEGHTGELFF. The CDR3 region has the DNA TGTGCCAGCAGCCCTTGGGGAGGGGAGGGACACACCGGGGAGCTGTTTTTT.

This clonotype was found a few times. V usage is TRBV30 and J usage is TRBJ1-1; perhaps TRBD1 as D (6 bases). The V end was cut by 3 bases, the J end by 0 bases, with 11 bases between. The length of the CDR3 is 14 residues. The germline gives CDR1 GTSNPN, CDR2 SVGIG (reference sequence). CDR3 bases: TGTGCCTGGAGGGCCGGGACACTGAACACTGAAGCTTTCTTT. It translates to CAWRAGTLNTEAFF.

This chain links TRBV20-1 with TRBJ2-2; 7 nucleotides match TRBD1. Germline assignment: CDR1 DFQATT and CDR2 SNEGSKA (reference sequence). J gave up 6 bases and V 2 bases, and 0 bases lay outside the gene matches. There are 12 residues in the CDR3. The chain's CDR3 is CSARQGAGELFF. The CDR3 region has the DNA TGCAGTGCTAGACAGGGGGCCGGGGAGCTGTTTTTT.

In this sample, this clonotype turned up a few times. The chain employs TRBV24-1 and TRBJ2-1; D unresolved. The ends were cut back, 7 bases at V and 4 bases at J, with 4 bases in the middle. Looked up from germline, CDR1 is KGHDR and CDR2 is SFDVKD. The CDR3 is 11 residues long. The CDR3 protein is CATSQYNEQFF. The CDR3 DNA reads TGTGCCACCAGCCAGTACAATGAGCAGTTCTTC.

This clonotype occurred a few times. The chain uses TRBV7-4 and TRBJ1-3, with TRBD1 matching 9 bases. Germline V gives CDR1 SGHVT, CDR2 SQSDAQ. The length of the CDR3 is 16 residues. V was clipped by 5 bases and J by 0 bases; unmatched bases: 5. CDR3 coding DNA: TGTGCCAGCAGCACCCCGGGACAGGGCTCTGGAAACACCATATATTTT. Translating it yields CASSTPGQGSGNTIYF.

V usage is TRBV5-1 and J usage is TRBJ2-2, with a weak D call TRBD1 (6 bases). Germline assignment: CDR1 SGHRS and CDR2 YFSETQ. The CDR3 loop spans 14 amino acids. Trimming pared 4 bases from V and 6 bases from J, leaving 13 bases between. CDR3 sequence (DNA): TGCGCCAGCAGCCTCTACTCAGGGGCCGGGGAGCTGTTTTTT. Translated: CASSLYSGAGELFF.

This clonotype turned up a few times. This chain joins TRBV4-3 and TRBJ2-5; possible D gene TRBD2, 6 bases. CDR3 length: 15 residues. Germline values: CDR1 LGHNA, CDR2 YSLEER. Between the trimmed V and J ends, which lost 0 bases and 0 bases, there was a span of 8 bases. The chain's CDR3 is CASSQDLAYQETQYF. The CDR3 coding sequence is TGCGCCAGCAGCCAAGATCTAGCGTACCAAGAGACCCAGTACTTC.